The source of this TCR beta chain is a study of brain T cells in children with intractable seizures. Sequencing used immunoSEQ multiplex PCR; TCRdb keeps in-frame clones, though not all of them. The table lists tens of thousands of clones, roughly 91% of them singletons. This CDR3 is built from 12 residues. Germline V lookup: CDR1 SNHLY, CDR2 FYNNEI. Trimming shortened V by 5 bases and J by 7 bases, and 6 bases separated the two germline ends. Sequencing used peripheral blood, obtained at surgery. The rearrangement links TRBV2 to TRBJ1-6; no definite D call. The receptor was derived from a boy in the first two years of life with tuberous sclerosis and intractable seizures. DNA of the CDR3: TGTGCCAGCAGTTTAGCGAATTCACCCCTCCACTTT. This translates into CASSLANSPLHF.